This T cell receptor (beta chain) stems from a study of cytomegalovirus exposure and HLA in healthy donors. On the study more broadly: Inside one of the first data releases sat 85 million or so unique TCRs taken from HLA-typed donors. Study-level findings and limits: Being productive about 90% or about 30% of the time was typical of most TCR beta V segments in an earlier analysis. The listing of 150 to 200 TCR beta chains classed them as cytomegalovirus-associated.

With 6 bases clipped from V and 4 bases from J, the junction kept 6 bases outside the gene matches. This CDR3 contains 14 residues. The germline CDR1 and CDR2 sequences are SNHLY and FYNNEI. A multiplex PCR was run with 60 Vbeta primers and 13 Jbeta primers. TCRdb keeps only in-frame clones here, not all; method: immunoSEQ multiplex PCR. The table for this sample gives 150,000 to 250,000 clones. A remark on this clone: Its antigen is unidentified.

At sampling all donors were nominally healthy, likely with unrecorded immune exposures. The chain combines TRBV2 with TRBJ1-5, with TRBD1 matching 7 bases. This sequence originates from a boy under 18 in good health and CMV-seronegative. The sequenced sample was PBMCs. CDR3 region: CASRHRGENQPQHF. DNA for the CDR3: TGTGCCAGCAGACACAGGGGAGAGAATCAGCCCCAGCATTTT. Using reference TRBV2 and TRBJ1-5 for the parts outside the CDR3, the full variable domain is EPEVTQTPSHQVTQMGQEVILRCVPISNHLYFYWYRQILGQKVEFLVSFYNNEISEKSEIFDDQFSVERPDGSNFTLKIRSTKLEDSAMYFCASRHRGENQPQHFGDGTRLSIL.